There are a few counts of the clone carrying this T cell receptor beta chain. Its antigen remains unknown. The CDR3 is made up of 14 amino acids. Trimming cost V 8 bases and J 5 bases, with 16 bases left between them. CDR1 and CDR2 from the germline V gene are MNHEY and SMNVEV (reference sequence). Every bit of the isolated RNA underwent reverse transcription, so sequencing read expressed TCRB transcripts. The study sequenced naive, central memory and regulatory T cell samples to an average of about 3.6 million reads. Clones were read by immunoSEQ multiplex PCR, and TCRdb kept only the in-frame ones, dropping some. The repertoire consists of some 660,000 clones, with roughly 13% occurring once and the leading ten covering just under 0.04%. The data derive from a study of beta chain features in type 1 diabetes. Heparinised blood was drawn once per donor, averaging about 0.11 L. Study findings and constraints: More deletions and fewer insertions at VDJ junctions were found in patients with type 1 diabetes. TCRB CDR3 length was moderately but significantly reduced in all four CD4+ subsets of Type 1 diabetes patients.

The source material was naive CD4+ T cells from blood. This sequence joins TRBV27 and TRBJ2-1, with D possibly being TRBD2 (5 bases). The receptor's source is a man aged 18-30 years with type 1 diabetes. The CDR3 nucleotides are TGTGCCAGCCTTCGGACTCAAACCCACAATGAGCAGTTCTTC. Protein: CASLRTQTHNEQFF.